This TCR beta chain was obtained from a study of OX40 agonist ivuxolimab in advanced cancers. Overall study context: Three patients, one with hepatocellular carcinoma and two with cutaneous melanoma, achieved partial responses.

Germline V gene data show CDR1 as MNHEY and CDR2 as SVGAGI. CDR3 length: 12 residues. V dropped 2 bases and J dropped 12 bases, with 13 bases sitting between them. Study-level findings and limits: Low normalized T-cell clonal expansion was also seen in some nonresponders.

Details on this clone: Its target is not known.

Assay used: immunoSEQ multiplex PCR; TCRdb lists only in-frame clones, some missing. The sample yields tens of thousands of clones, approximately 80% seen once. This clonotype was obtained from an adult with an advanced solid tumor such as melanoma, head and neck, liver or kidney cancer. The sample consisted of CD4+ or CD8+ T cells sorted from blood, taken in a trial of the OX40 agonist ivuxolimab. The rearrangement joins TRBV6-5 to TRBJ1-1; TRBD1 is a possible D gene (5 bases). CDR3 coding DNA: TGTGCCAGCAGTTACCAGCAGGGCGCAACTTTCTTT. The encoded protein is CASSYQQGATFF.